These 17 T cell receptor beta chains were all obtained from the same sample, sequenced in a study of shared clonotypes between healthy human individuals. TCRdb keeps only in-frame clones here, not all; method: immunoSEQ multiplex PCR. In the table there are roughly 1,600,000 clones, approximately 98.5% of which are singletons. The sequenced sample was naive CD4+ T cells sorted from blood. Sample subset: CD45RA+ positively selected. These receptors originate from a man between 25 and 39 years old in good health.

This sequence joins TRBV5-1 and TRBJ2-3, with D uncertain. The germline V gene encodes CDR1 SGHRS and CDR2 YFSETQ. Between the trimmed V and J ends, which lost 0 bases and 2 bases, there was a span of 7 bases. This CDR3 spans 14 amino acids. CDR3 loop: CASSLDGVTDTQYF. CDR3 DNA: TGCGCCAGCAGCTTGGATGGGGTCACAGATACGCAGTATTTT.

The chain combines TRBV2 with TRBJ2-2; D remains ambiguous. Germline loops: CDR1 SNHLY, CDR2 FYNNEI. The ends were cut back, 5 bases at V and 0 bases at J, with 7 bases in the middle. CDR3 length: 14 amino acids. The CDR3: CASSQDSNTGELFF. The CDR3 DNA reads TGTGCCAGCAGTCAGGATTCGAACACCGGGGAGCTGTTTTTT.

The genes are TRBV7-9 and TRBJ1-5; D remains ambiguous. This CDR3 has 16 residues. The V and J ends lost 1 base and 0 bases respectively, with 10 bases between them. Per germline, CDR1 SEHNR and CDR2 FQNEAQ (reference sequence). CDR3 in DNA: TGTGCCAGCAGCTTAGAAGACTCCGTTAGCAATCAGCCCCAGCATTTT. Encoded protein: CASSLEDSVSNQPQHF.

J is TRBJ2-2 and V is TRBV11-2, with 7 nucleotides matching TRBD1. The V gene's germline CDR1 is SGHAT and CDR2 FQNNGV. The V and J ends lost 2 bases and 1 base, in that order; junction bases with no gene match: 7. This CDR3 is built from 17 residues. The CDR3 DNA reads TGTGCCAGCAGCTTACTGGGGGACAGCCAGAACACCGGGGAGCTGTTTTTT. It encodes CASSLLGDSQNTGELFF.

This chain uses TRBV19 with TRBJ2-7; 7 nucleotides line up with TRBD1. The germline gives CDR1 LNHDA, CDR2 SQIVND (reference sequence). CDR3 length: 14 amino acids. V lost 6 bases, J lost 2 bases, and 7 bases stayed unmatched. The CDR3 spells CASRVGTAAYEQYF. CDR3 DNA sequence: TGTGCCAGTAGAGTTGGGACAGCTGCCTACGAGCAGTACTTC.

The gene calls are TRBV6-6 and TRBJ2-7; D remains unclear. Between the trimmed V and J ends, which lost 5 bases and 3 bases, there was a span of 8 bases. The CDR3 consists of 12 residues. Germline V CDR1 and CDR2: MNHNY, SVGAGI (reference sequence). This chain's CDR3 is CASSLDVYEQYF. CDR3 bases: TGTGCCAGCAGTCTCGACGTCTACGAGCAGTACTTC.

V gene TRBV7-2 combines with J gene TRBJ2-7; weak D call: TRBD2 (6 bases). The V end was cut by 4 bases, the J end by 2 bases, with 12 bases between. The CDR3 covers 14 residues. CDR1 SGHTA and CDR2 FQGNSA come from the germline V gene. The chain's CDR3 is CASSSGTRPYEQYF. The DNA of the CDR3 is TGTGCCAGCAGCTCCGGGACTCGACCCTACGAGCAGTACTTC.

The rearrangement links TRBV5-4 to TRBJ2-5; 8 positions match TRBD2. Germline V CDR1 and CDR2: SGHNT, YYREEE (reference sequence). V shed 0 bases and J 2 bases; nucleotides not matched to a gene: 6. The CDR3 has 16 residues. CDR3 nucleotides: TGTGCCAGCAGCTTGGGTATAGCGGGAACTCAAGAGACCCAGTACTTC. Its translation is CASSLGIAGTQETQYF.

This clone was observed once. V is TRBV2 and J is TRBJ2-3, with D maybe TRBD2 (5 bases). Germline V lookup: CDR1 SNHLY, CDR2 FYNNEI. CDR3 length: 15 residues. Trimming removed 5 bases from V and 6 bases from J, with 18 bases in between. This chain's CDR3 is CASSSDSTLQDTQYF. CDR3 bases: TGTGCCAGCAGTTCGGACTCGACTCTACAGGATACGCAGTATTTT.

This chain connects TRBV5-4 to TRBJ2-1; 7 bases are a match to TRBD2. V dropped 4 bases and J dropped 6; count of bases not matched to a gene: 13. Germline assignment: CDR1 SGHNT and CDR2 YYREEE (reference sequence). The CDR3 has 16 amino acids. The CDR3, as DNA: TGTGCCAGCAGCGGGGAGGGACTCCCCTCAAGCAATGAGCAGTTCTTC. The encoded protein is CASSGEGLPSSNEQFF.

The V call is TRBV7-2, the J call TRBJ2-1; unclear D gene. Trimming stripped 1 base from V and 1 base from J, with 11 bases between. Germline V gene lookup returns CDR1 SGHTA and CDR2 FQGNSA. This CDR3 contains 16 residues. The CDR3 region has the DNA TGTGCCAGCAGCTTAGACGTAGCAAGGTCCTACAATGAGCAGTTCTTC. It specifies CASSLDVARSYNEQFF.

This clone showed up just once. The V and J genes are TRBV18 and TRBJ1-2, with D possibly matching TRBD1 (6 bases). V lost 3 bases, J lost 6 bases, and 11 bases lay in between. CDR1 is KGHSH and CDR2 is LQKENI in the germline V gene. CDR3 size: 13 residues. CDR3 sequence reads: CASSPSRGNGYTF. In DNA, the CDR3 is TGTGCCAGCTCACCTTCAAGGGGGAATGGCTACACCTTC.

On this clone: The same CDR3 is also encoded by other DNA sequences in this sample. The CDR3 protein is CASSIRTGMNTGELFF. CDR3 bases: TGTGCCAGTAGTATCAGGACAGGGATGAACACCGGGGAGCTGTTTTTT. The rearrangement uses TRBV19 and TRBJ2-2; 8 positions agree with TRBD1. The V gene end was trimmed by 3 bases and the J gene end by 1 base; junction bases not matched to a gene: 4. The CDR3 consists of 16 residues. Germline loops: CDR1 LNHDA, CDR2 SQIVND (reference sequence).

The chain couples TRBV11-2 to TRBJ2-7, with TRBD1 matching over 10 bases. Germline lookup yields CDR1 SGHAT and CDR2 FQNNGV. The CDR3 sequence is 15 residues long. Unmatched junction bases numbered 9, after V lost 6 bases and J lost 4 bases. In DNA form, the CDR3 reads TGTGCCAGCAGAAGGAATCGGGACAGGGGTTACGAGCAGTACTTC. This gives the protein CASRRNRDRGYEQYF.

The chain joins TRBV7-9 to TRBJ2-4; D uncertain. The V gene lost 5 bases and the J gene lost 6 bases, with 11 bases spanning the gap. This CDR3 spans 13 amino acids. CDR1 is SEHNR and CDR2 is FQNEAQ in the germline V gene (reference sequence). DNA of the CDR3: TGTGCCAGCAGCCACCAACAACCAAACATTCAGTACTTC. The encoded protein is CASSHQQPNIQYF.

For this clone: The identical CDR3 is also encoded by other nucleotide sequences in the sample. The chain joins TRBV18 to TRBJ1-5; no firm D call. The V gene lost 2 bases and the J gene lost 4 bases, with 6 bases spanning the gap. This CDR3 is 13 amino acids long. Germline V CDR1 and CDR2: KGHSH, LQKENI. The CDR3 DNA sequence: TGTGCCAGCTCACCAGGACCTAATCAGCCCCAGCATTTT. Amino acids: CASSPGPNQPQHF.

The chain combines TRBV2 with TRBJ2-2; D unclear. The CDR3 has 14 residues. CDR1 and CDR2 from the germline V gene are SNHLY and FYNNEI. The ends were cut back, 8 bases at V and 4 bases at J, with 14 bases in the middle. The CDR3 spells CASSQVAGTGELFF. DNA for the CDR3: TGTGCCAGCTCGCAGGTAGCCGGCACCGGGGAGCTGTTTTTT.